The clone carrying this TCR beta chain was detected only a few times. Its antigen is undetermined. The CDR3 spans 15 residues. Germline V gene data show CDR1 as MNHEY and CDR2 as SVGAGI. V was cut by 0 bases and J by 2 bases, with 11 bases left in between. MiXCR, run by TCRdb on the RT-PCR reads, gives a single entry per CDR3 protein. The data hold 540,000 or so distinct CDR3 sequences, with 10% to 15% observed a single time. These data are taken from a study of response to subunit inactivated influenza vaccine. Findings and limits, study-wide: Authors suggested seasonal influenza vaccinations each recruit few new T cells.

The source material was PBMCs from blood, sampled roughly 46 days after vaccination. The chain combines TRBV6-5 with TRBJ2-7, with D unresolved. This clonotype originated in a man aged 50 to 60 who received an inactivated influenza vaccine. The CDR3 sequence: CASSYSNVGTYEQYF. The CDR3 nucleotides read TGTGCCAGCAGTTACTCGAATGTCGGAACCTACGAGCAGTACTTC.